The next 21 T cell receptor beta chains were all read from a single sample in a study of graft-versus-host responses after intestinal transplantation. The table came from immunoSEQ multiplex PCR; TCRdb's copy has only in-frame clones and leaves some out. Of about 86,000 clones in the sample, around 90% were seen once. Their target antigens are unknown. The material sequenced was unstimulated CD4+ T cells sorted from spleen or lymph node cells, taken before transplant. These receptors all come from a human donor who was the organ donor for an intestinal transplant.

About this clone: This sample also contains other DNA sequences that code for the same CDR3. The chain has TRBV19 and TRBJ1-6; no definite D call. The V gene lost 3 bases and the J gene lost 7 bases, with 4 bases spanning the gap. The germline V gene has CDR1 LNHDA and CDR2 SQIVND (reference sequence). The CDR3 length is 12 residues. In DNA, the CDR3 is TGTGCCAGTAGTATCTCCAATTCACCCCTCCACTTT. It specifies CASSISNSPLHF.

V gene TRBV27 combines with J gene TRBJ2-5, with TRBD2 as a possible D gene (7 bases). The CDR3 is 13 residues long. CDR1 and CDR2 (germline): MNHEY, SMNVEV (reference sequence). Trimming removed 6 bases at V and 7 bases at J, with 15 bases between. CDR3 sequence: CASRRGGGGTQYF. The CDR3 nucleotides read TGTGCCAGCAGAAGGGGGGGCGGGGGGACCCAGTACTTC.

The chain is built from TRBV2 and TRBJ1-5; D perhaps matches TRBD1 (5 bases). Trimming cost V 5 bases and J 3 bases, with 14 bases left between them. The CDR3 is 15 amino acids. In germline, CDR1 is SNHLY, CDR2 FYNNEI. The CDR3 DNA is TGTGCCAGCAGTCCCACGGGACTGCTCAATCAGCCCCAGCATTTT. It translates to CASSPTGLLNQPQHF. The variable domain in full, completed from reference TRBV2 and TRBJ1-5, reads EPEVTQTPSHQVTQMGQEVILRCVPISNHLYFYWYRQILGQKVEFLVSFYNNEISEKSEIFDDQFSVERPDGSNFTLKIRSTKLEDSAMYFCASSPTGLLNQPQHFGDGTRLSIL.

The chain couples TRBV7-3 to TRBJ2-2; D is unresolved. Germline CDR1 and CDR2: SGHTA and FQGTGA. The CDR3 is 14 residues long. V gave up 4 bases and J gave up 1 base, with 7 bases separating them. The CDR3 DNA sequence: TGTGCCAGCAGCTCCCTCAGGAACACCGGGGAGCTGTTTTTT. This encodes CASSSLRNTGELFF.

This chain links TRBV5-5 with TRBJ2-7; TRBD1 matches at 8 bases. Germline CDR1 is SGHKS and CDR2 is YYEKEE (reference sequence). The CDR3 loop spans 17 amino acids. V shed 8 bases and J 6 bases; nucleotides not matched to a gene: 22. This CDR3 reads CASYRDRSLGPRGEQYF. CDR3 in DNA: TGTGCCAGTTACCGGGACAGGTCACTGGGGCCAAGGGGCGAGCAGTACTTC.

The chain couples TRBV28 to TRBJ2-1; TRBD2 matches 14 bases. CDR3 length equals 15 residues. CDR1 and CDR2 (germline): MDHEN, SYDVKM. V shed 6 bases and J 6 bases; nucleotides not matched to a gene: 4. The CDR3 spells CASRGTSGRTNEQFF. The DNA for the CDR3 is TGTGCCAGCAGGGGGACTAGCGGGAGAACCAATGAGCAGTTCTTC.

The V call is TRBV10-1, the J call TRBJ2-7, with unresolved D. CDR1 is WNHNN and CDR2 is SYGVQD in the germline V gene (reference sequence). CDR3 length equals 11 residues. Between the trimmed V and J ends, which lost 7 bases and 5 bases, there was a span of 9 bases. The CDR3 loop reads CASTLFHEQYF. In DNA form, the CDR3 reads TGCGCCAGCACCTTGTTCCACGAGCAGTACTTC.

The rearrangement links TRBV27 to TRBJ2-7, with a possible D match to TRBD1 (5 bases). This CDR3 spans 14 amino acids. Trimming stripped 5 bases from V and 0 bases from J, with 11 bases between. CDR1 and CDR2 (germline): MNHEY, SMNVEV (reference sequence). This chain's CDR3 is CASSRQDISYEQYF. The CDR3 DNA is TGTGCCAGCAGTCGGCAGGACATCTCCTACGAGCAGTACTTC.

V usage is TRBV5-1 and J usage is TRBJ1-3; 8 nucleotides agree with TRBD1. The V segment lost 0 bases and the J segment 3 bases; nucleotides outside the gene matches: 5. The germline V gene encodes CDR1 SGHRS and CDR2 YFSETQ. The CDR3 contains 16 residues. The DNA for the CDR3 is TGCGCCAGCAGCTTGGGACAGGGGATGCGTGGAAACACCATATATTTT. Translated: CASSLGQGMRGNTIYF.

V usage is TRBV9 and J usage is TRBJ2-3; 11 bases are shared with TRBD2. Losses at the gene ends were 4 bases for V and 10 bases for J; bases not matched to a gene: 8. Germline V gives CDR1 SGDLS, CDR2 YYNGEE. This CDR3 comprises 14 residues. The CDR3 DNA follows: TGTGCCAGCAGCTCCCGGACTAGCGGGTCATCGCAGTATTTT. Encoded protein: CASSSRTSGSSQYF.

The CDR3 is CAWSPIDSGANVLTF. For the CDR3, the DNA is TGTGCCTGGAGTCCTATCGACTCTGGGGCCAACGTCCTGACTTTC. The chain is built from TRBV30 and TRBJ2-6; D not certain. Trimming removed 2 bases at V and 0 bases at J, with 8 bases between. Germline-derived CDR1 and CDR2 are GTSNPN and SVGIG (reference sequence). The CDR3 is made up of 15 amino acids.

The CDR3 sequence: CASSLMRVGANVLTF. CDR3 bases: TGTGCCAGCAGCTTAATGCGGGTCGGGGCCAACGTCCTGACTTTC. This chain connects TRBV7-2 to TRBJ2-6; weak D call: TRBD2 (5 bases). V lost 2 bases to trimming and J lost 4 bases, with 9 bases between them. Germline V gives CDR1 SGHTA, CDR2 FQGNSA. The length of the CDR3 is 15 residues.

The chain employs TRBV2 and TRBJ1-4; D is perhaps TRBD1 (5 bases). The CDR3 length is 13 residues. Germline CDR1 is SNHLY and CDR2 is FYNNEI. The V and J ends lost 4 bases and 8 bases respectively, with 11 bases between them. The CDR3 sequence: CASSGKRGEKLFF. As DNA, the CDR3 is TGTGCCAGCAGTGGTAAACGGGGGGAAAAACTGTTTTTT.

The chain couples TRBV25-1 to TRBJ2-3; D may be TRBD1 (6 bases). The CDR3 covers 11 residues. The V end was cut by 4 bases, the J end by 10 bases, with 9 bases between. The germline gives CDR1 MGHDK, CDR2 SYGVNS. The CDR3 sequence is CASSGGRAQYF. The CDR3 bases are TGTGCCAGCAGTGGGGGGCGGGCGCAGTATTTT.

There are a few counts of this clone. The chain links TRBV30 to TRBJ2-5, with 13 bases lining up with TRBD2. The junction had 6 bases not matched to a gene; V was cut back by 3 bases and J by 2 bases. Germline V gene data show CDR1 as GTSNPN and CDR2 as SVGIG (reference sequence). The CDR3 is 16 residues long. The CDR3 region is CAWRSGLAGEQETQYF. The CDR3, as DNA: TGTGCCTGGAGGTCAGGACTAGCGGGGGAACAAGAGACCCAGTACTTC.

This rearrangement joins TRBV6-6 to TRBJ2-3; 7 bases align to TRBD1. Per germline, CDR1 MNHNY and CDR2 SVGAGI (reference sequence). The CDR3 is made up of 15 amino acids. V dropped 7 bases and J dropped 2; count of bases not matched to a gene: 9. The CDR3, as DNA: TGTGCCAGCACCCGACAGGGTCCTCCCACAGATACGCAGTATTTT. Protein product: CASTRQGPPTDTQYF.

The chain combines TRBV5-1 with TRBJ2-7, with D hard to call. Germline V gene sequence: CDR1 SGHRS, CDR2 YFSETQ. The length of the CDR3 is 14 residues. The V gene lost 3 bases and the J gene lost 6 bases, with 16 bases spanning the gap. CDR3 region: CASSSTPHQAEQYF. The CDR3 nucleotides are TGCGCCAGCAGCTCCACACCTCACCAGGCCGAGCAGTACTTC. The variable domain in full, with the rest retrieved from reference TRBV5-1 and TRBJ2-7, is KAGVTQTPRYLIKTRGQQVTLSCSPISGHRSVSWYQQTPGQGLQFLFEYFSETQRNKGNFPGRFSGRQFSNSRSEMNVSTLELGDSALYLCASSSTPHQAEQYFGPGTRLTVT.

CDR3 in DNA: TGTGCCAGCAGCTTATTCCCCCTAGCGGGAGGCCCCTACGAGCAGTACTTC. It encodes CASSLFPLAGGPYEQYF. The chain combines TRBV7-3 with TRBJ2-7; 11 nucleotides line up with TRBD2. CDR1 is SGHTA and CDR2 is FQGTGA in the germline V gene. This CDR3 comprises 17 residues. V shed 2 bases and J 2 bases; nucleotides not matched to a gene: 8.

The CDR3 is CASSLGREQFF. The CDR3 DNA follows: TGTGCCAGCAGCTTAGGCAGGGAGCAGTTCTTC. The chain has TRBV7-2 and TRBJ2-1; no reliable D call. The CDR3 extends over 11 amino acids. V shed 1 base and J shed 10 bases, with 5 bases lying between them. Germline V lookup: CDR1 SGHTA, CDR2 FQGNSA. Filled out from reference TRBV7-2 and TRBJ2-1, the complete variable domain reads GAGVSQSPSNKVTEKGKDVELRCDPISGHTALYWYRQSLGQGLEFLIYFQGNSAPDKSGLPSDRFSAERTGGSVSTLTIQRTQQEDSAVYLCASSLGREQFFGPGTRLTVL.

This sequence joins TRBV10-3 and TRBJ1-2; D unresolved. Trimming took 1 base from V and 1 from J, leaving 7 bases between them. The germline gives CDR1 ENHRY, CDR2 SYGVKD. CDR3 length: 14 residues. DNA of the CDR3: TGTGCCATCAGTGAGTTTAGTTTTAACTATGGCTACACCTTC. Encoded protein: CAISEFSFNYGYTF.

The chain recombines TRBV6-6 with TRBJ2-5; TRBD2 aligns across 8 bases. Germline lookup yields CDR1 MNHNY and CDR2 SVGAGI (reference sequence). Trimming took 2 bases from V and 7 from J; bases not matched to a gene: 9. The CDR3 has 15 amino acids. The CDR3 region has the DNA TGTGCCAGCAGTTACGAACACGGGGGGGTGGGGACCCAGTACTTC. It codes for CASSYEHGGVGTQYF.